This T cell receptor beta chain comes out of a study of T cells in Graves' hyperthyroidism and ophthalmopathy. Study conclusions and caveats: The blood repertoire included most of the expanded thyroid clonotypes above 0.001.

The CDR3 totals 12 residues. CDR1 and CDR2 from the germline V gene are MNHNS and SASEGT. The V end lost 5 bases, the J end lost 7 bases, and 6 bases lay between the germline ends. This clonotype was found many times. Antigen: not known. Amplification of TCR beta CDR3 regions used RNA as the template. The HTBI primer set served for first-round RT-PCR of the TCR CDR3. TCRdb fed the multiplex PCR reads into MiXCR, producing one record per CDR3 protein. This table holds around 250,000 distinct CDR3 sequences, roughly 15% found once. Patients aged 18 to 65 with hyperthyroidism were newly diagnosed, with duration under 2 months. Based on clinical symptoms, serum thyroxine and TRAb, thyroid ultrasound and orbital computed tomography, diagnoses were reached. From more than 9.5 ml of fresh peripheral blood, PBMCs were isolated.

This TCR derives from a woman in her thirties or forties with Graves' hyperthyroidism that later progressed to Graves' ophthalmopathy. The V gene is TRBV6-1, the J gene TRBJ1-6; D ambiguous. The sample consisted of blood. DNA of the CDR3: TGTGCCAGCAGTTACGCCAATTCACCCCTCCACTTT. Translating it yields CASSYANSPLHF.